This T cell receptor beta chain was identified during a study of metastatic and nonmetastatic thyroid tumors. In the study overall: Samples came from malignant and benign thyroid patients, and repertoires were compared across blood and tumor or nodule tissue. Findings and caveats of the study: Within blood and tumor, benign nodules reportedly had significantly lower TCR beta diversity than malignant thyroid tumors did.

Details on this clone: Its target is unknown.

Germline V gene lookup returns CDR1 DFQATT and CDR2 SNEGSKA (reference sequence). This CDR3 contains 10 residues. Trimming left V 5 bases short and J 3 bases short, with 2 bases between. Until they underwent thyroid surgery, no patient had received any treatment. Under the authors' procedure: The authors used CDR3 differences across clinicopathological groups to build a distant-metastasis classifier for papillary thyroid cancer. TCRdb re-analyzed the PCR reads through MiXCR. The V and J calls follow TCRdb's processing rather than the paper's. The sample lists about 37,000 clones, less than 30% seen once, with roughly 11% in the top ten.

The material sequenced was blood. The TCR originated in a male donor with papillary thyroid cancer or a benign thyroid nodule (not recorded which). Some clones in this sample may be carry-over from other donors' samples. The chain couples TRBV20-1 to TRBJ2-1, with D hard to call. The CDR3 region has the DNA TGCAGTGCTTACTACAATGAGCAGTTCTTC. It is translated as CSAYYNEQFF.